This is a list of T cell receptor beta chains from one sample in a study of T cell responses to AZD1222 COVID-19 vaccine. Assay: immunoSEQ multiplex PCR; the TCRdb copy retains only in-frame clones and omits some. The sample lists 150,000 to 190,000 clones, about nine tenths occurring once. Material: peripheral blood, obtained on day 0 of AZD1222 vaccination. These receptors all come from an adult in good health. Each CDR3 is given without its conserved first and last residue.

TRBJ2-7 TRBV7-8 ASSLFSIYEQY
TRBJ1-1 TRBV18 ASSPDRQLNTEAF
TRBJ1-1 TRBV29-1 SVEEDRGPPAF
TRBJ1-1 TRBV5-6 ASSGQSDDGTEAF
TRBJ1-3 TRBV28 ASSRDYQGALGNTIY
TRBJ2-1 TRBV21-1 ASSKFPMRGYNEQF
TRBJ2-4 TRBV7-8 ASSPKTGTSNIQY
TRBJ2-6 TRBV15 ATSGDPVRGLSVSGANVLT
TRBJ2-5 TRBV5-1 ASTIPGSRETQY
TRBJ2-1 TRBV19 ASSMGGNNEQF
TRBJ1-1 TRBV13 ASSLGPRSEAF
TRBJ2-1 TRBV14 ASSQGNRGQF
TRBJ1-1 TRBV14 ASSQDIYSGAF
TRBJ2-5 TRBV4-1 ASSQGPGVIETQY
TRBJ2-3 TRBV19 ASSGLGRELDTQY
TRBJ1-6 TRBV27 ASSQTGPFYNSPLH
TRBJ2-1 TRBV15 ATSRDLTRGGQNEQF
TRBJ2-5 TRBV3-1/TRBV3-2 ASSQVRGLQETQY
TRBJ2-2 TRBV4-3 ASSLVAGGPTGELF
TRBJ1-5 TRBV28 ASSAHRGFQPQH
TRBJ1-4 TRBV6-5 ASSYLGATNEKLF
TRBJ2-1 TRBV12-2 ASRVTSCRVGLNEQF
TRBJ2-1 TRBV7-9 ASSYPGGSSEQF
TRBJ1-2 TRBV10-3 AISESAAFNYGYT
TRBJ1-2 TRBV7-2 ASSLAPINYGYT
TRBJ2-1 TRBV10-3 AITTSGRYNEQF
TRBJ1-5 TRBV28 ASSFGSGYSNQPQH
TRBJ2-1 TRBV6-5 ASSPDGTSYNEQF
TRBJ2-2 TRBV10-3 AISESKWDRDIGGELF
TRBJ1-1 TRBV5-8 ASSLGQAKAF
TRBJ1-6 TRBV28 ATRGAYNSPLH
TRBJ2-7 TRBV18 ASSPQGSSYEQY
TRBJ2-3 TRBV23-1 ASSQSGARLAGGDTQY
TRBJ1-4 TRBV5-5 ASSFQGTGREKLF
TRBJ1-1 TRBV19 ASSANRASGTEAF
TRBJ2-7 TRBV28 ASSLESGTAFYEQY
TRBJ1-6 TRBV19 ASSIEGGRKSRNSPLH
TRBJ1-1 TRBV6-1 ASSETLGYTEAF
TRBJ1-2 TRBV3-1/TRBV3-2 ASSQDPATLGGYT
TRBJ2-7 TRBV3-1/TRBV3-2 ASSLGQVYYEQY
TRBJ2-4 TRBV9 ASSVEKGIQY
TRBJ2-3 TRBV28 ASQRGGDTQY
TRBJ2-7 TRBV27 ASSGQGLGQY
TRBJ1-2 TRBV18 ASSHPGQREGGYT
TRBJ1-2 TRBV15 ATSRDREKSNYGYT